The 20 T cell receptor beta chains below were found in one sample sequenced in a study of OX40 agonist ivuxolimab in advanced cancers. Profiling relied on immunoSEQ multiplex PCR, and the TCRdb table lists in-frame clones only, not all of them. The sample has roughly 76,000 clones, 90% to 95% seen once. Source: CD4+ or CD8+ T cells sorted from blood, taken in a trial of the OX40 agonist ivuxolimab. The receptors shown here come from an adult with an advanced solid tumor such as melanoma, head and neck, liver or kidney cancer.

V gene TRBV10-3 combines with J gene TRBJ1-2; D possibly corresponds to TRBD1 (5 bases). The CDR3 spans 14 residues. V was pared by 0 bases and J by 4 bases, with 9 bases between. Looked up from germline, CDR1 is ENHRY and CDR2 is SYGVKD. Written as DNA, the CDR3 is TGTGCCATCAGTGAGTCGATTACAGGCTATGGCTACACCTTC. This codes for CAISESITGYGYTF.

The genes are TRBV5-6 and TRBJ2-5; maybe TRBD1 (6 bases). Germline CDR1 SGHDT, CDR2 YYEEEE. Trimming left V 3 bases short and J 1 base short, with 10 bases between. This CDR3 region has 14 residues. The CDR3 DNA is TGTGCCAGCAGCTACACAGGGACCCAAGAGACCCAGTACTTC. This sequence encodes CASSYTGTQETQYF. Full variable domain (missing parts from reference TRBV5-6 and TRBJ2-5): DAGVTQSPTHLIKTRGQQVTLRCSPKSGHDTVSWYQQALGQGPQFIFQYYEEEERQRGNFPDRFSGHQFPNYSSELNVNALLLGDSALYLCASSYTGTQETQYFGPGTRLLVL.

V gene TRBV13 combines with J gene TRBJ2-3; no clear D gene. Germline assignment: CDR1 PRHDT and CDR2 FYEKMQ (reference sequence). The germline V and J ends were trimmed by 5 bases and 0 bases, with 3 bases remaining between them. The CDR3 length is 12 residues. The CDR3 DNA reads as TGTGCCAGCAGCCTCAGCACAGATACGCAGTATTTT. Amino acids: CASSLSTDTQYF. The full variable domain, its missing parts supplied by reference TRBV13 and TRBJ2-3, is AAGVIQSPRHLIKEKRETATLKCYPIPRHDTVYWYQQGPGQDPQFLISFYEKMQSDKGSIPDRFSAQQFSDYHSELNMSSLELGDSALYFCASSLSTDTQYFGPGTRLTVL.

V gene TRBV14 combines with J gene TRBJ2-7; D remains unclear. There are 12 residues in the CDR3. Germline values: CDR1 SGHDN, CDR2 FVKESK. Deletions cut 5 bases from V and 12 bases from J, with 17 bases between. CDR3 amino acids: CASSNDFASRYF. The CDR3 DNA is TGTGCCAGCAGCAATGACTTTGCCTCTCGGTACTTC.

The CDR3 coding sequence is TGTGCCAGCAGTGACTCCGGAGGCTATAATTCACCCCTCCACTTT. Protein product: CASSDSGGYNSPLHF. The genes are TRBV6-4 and TRBJ1-6; no definite D call. The germline V and J ends were trimmed by 0 bases and 3 bases, with 6 bases remaining between them. The germline CDR1 and CDR2 sequences are MRHNA and SNTAGT. The CDR3 runs 15 residues.

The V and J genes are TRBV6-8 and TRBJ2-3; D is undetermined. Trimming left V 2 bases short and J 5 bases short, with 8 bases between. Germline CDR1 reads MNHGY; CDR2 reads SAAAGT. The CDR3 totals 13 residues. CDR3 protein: CASSYLGLDTQYF. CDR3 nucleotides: TGTGCCAGCAGTTACCTCGGATTAGATACGCAGTATTTT.

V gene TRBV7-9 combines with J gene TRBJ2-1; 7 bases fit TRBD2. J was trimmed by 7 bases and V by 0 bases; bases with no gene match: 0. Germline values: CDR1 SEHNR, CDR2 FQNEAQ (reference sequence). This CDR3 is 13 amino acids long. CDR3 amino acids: CASSLAGGNEQFF. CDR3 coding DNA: TGTGCCAGCAGCTTAGCCGGGGGGAATGAGCAGTTCTTC.

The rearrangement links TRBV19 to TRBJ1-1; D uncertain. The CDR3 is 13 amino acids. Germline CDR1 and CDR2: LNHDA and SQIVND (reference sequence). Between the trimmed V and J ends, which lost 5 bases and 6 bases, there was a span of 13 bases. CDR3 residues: CASSATVGAEAFF. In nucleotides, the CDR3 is TGTGCCAGTAGTGCCACGGTGGGCGCTGAAGCTTTCTTT. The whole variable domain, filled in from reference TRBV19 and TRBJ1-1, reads DGGITQSPKYLFRKEGQNVTLSCEQNLNHDAMYWYRQDPGQGLRLIYYSQIVNDFQKGDIAEGYSVSREKKESFPLTVTSAQKNPTAFYLCASSATVGAEAFFGQGTRLTVV.

CDR3 DNA sequence: TGTGCCAGCAGCCCACCATACTCTACTAGTATTAATGAGCAGTTCTTC. Translated: CASSPPYSTSINEQFF. This sequence joins TRBV9 and TRBJ2-1; possibly TRBD2 for D (5 bases). CDR1 is SGDLS and CDR2 is YYNGEE in the germline V gene. The CDR3 consists of 16 residues. V dropped 4 bases and J dropped 7 bases, with 21 bases sitting between them.

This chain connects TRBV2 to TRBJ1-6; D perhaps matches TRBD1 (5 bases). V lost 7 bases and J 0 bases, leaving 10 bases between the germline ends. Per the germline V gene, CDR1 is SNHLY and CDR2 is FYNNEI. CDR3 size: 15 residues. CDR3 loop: CASNAGHSYNSPLHF. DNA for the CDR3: TGTGCCAGCAATGCTGGACACTCCTATAATTCACCCCTCCACTTT.

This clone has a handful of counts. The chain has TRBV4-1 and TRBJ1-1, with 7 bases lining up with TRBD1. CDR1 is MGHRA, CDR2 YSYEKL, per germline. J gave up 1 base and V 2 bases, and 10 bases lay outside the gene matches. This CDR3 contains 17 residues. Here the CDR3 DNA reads TGCGCCAGCAGCCAATTTACCCGGGGACAGCAGAACACTGAAGCTTTCTTT. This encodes CASSQFTRGQQNTEAFF.

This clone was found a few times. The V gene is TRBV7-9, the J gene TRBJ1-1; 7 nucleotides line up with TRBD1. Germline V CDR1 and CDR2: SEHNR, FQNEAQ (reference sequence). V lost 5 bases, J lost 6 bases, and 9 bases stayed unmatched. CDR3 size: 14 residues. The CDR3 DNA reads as TGTGCCAGCAGCCCTACGGGACAGACACCTGAAGCTTTCTTT. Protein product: CASSPTGQTPEAFF.

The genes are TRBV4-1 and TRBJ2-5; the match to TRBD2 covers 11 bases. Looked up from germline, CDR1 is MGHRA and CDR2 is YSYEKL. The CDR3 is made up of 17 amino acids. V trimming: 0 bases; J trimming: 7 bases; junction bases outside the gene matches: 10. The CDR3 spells CASSQEGLAGGPGTQYF. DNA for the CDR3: TGCGCCAGCAGCCAAGAAGGATTAGCGGGAGGGCCGGGGACCCAGTACTTC.

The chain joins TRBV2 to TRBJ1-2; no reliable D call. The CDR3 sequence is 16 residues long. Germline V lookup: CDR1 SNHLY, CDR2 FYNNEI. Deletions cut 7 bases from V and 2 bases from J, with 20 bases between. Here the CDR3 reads CASIKGYYGENYGYTF. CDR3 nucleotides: TGTGCCAGCATTAAGGGCTACTACGGGGAAAACTATGGCTACACCTTC.

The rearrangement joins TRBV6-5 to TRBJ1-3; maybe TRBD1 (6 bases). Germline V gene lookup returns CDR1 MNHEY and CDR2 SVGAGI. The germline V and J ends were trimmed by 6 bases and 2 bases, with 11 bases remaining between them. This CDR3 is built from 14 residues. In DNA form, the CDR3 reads TGTGCCAGCAGCACAGGGTTGGCTGGAAACACCATATATTTT. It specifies CASSTGLAGNTIYF.

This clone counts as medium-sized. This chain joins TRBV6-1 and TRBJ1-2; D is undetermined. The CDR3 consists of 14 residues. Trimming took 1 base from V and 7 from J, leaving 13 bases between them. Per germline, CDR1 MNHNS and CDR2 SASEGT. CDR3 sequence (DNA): TGTGCCAGCAGTGAAGGTGGAGGGAACGGTGGCTACACCTTC. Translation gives CASSEGGGNGGYTF.

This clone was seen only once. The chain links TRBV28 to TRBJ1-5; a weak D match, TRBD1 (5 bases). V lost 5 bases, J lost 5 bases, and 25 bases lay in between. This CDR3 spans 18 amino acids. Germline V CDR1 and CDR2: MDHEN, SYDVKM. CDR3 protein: CASSLPDLTAELDQPQHF. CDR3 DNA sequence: TGTGCCAGCAGTCTACCCGACCTGACAGCAGAGCTCGATCAGCCCCAGCATTTT.

Written as DNA, the CDR3 is TGTGCCAGCAGTTACGGGGGGGACGGTTTACAGCCCCAGCATTTT. Amino acids: CASSYGGDGLQPQHF. The V and J genes are TRBV6-6 and TRBJ1-5; D perhaps matches TRBD1 (5 bases). V was clipped by 2 bases and J by 7 bases, with 15 bases between them. Germline V CDR1 and CDR2: MNHNY, SVGAGI (reference sequence). CDR3 size: 15 residues.

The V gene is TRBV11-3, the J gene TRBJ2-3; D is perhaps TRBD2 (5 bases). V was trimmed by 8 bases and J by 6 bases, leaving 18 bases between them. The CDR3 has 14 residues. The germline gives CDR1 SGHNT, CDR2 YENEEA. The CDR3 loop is CASASSFLSDTQYF. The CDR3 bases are TGTGCCAGCGCCTCTAGCTTTTTATCCGATACGCAGTATTTT.

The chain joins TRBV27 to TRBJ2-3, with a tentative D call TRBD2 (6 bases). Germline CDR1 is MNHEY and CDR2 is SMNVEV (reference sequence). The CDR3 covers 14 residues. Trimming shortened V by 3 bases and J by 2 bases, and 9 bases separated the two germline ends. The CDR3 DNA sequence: TGTGCCAGCAGTTTTGCGGGATCCACAGATACGCAGTATTTT. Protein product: CASSFAGSTDTQYF.